The 15 T cell receptor beta chains reported below all come from one sample, sequenced in a study of cytomegalovirus exposure and HLA in healthy donors. This PCR relied on a set of 60 Vbeta primers and 13 Jbeta primers. Data came from immunoSEQ multiplex PCR; TCRdb stores just in-frame clones and leaves some out. The sample includes 150,000 to 200,000 clones. The specimen was PBMCs. These receptors originate from a man younger than 45 in good health and CMV-seronegative.

The rearrangement links TRBV10-3 to TRBJ2-5; 9 bases are a match to TRBD1. Germline assignment: CDR1 ENHRY and CDR2 SYGVKD. The CDR3 runs 13 residues. V lost 7 bases to trimming and J lost 5 bases; unmatched junction nucleotides: 5. The CDR3 is CAIKGQGDETQYF. CDR3 nucleotides: TGTGCCATCAAGGGACAGGGAGACGAGACCCAGTACTTC.

CDR3 DNA: TGTGCCAGCAGCTTGGGGGTTCAGGGATATGGCTACACCTTC. Protein sequence: CASSLGVQGYGYTF. The chain employs TRBV5-6 and TRBJ1-2; a weak D match, TRBD1 (5 bases). The CDR3 contains 14 residues. CDR1 is SGHDT and CDR2 is YYEEEE in the germline V gene. Between the trimmed V and J ends, which lost 0 bases and 5 bases, there was a span of 11 bases.

On this clone: One junction end does not reproduce the germline sequence, and a read error may be involved. This sequence joins TRBV7-7 and TRBJ2-7, with 8 bases that match TRBD1. Germline V lookup: CDR1 SSHAT, CDR2 FNYEAQ (reference sequence). There are 13 residues in the CDR3. CDR3 amino acids: CASSSGTGAEQHF. The CDR3 region has the DNA TGTGCCAGCAGCTCCGGGACAGGTGCTGAGCAGCACTTC.

This chain uses TRBV18 with TRBJ1-1; D might be TRBD1 (5 bases). CDR1 and CDR2 from the germline V gene are KGHSH and LQKENI. Trimming shortened V by 0 bases and J by 5 bases, and 10 bases separated the two germline ends. The CDR3 extends over 14 amino acids. CDR3 residues: CASSPPSEGTEAFF. As DNA, the CDR3 is TGTGCCAGCTCACCACCATCGGAGGGGACTGAAGCTTTCTTT.

The chain joins TRBV6-7 to TRBJ2-7; 8 bases match TRBD2. TRBV6-7 is flagged as an ORF with uncertain function. The CDR3 is 14 amino acids. V lost 6 bases to trimming and J lost 0 bases; unmatched junction nucleotides: 4. CDR3 coding DNA: TGTGCCAGCAGACAGACTAGCGCCTCCTACGAGCAGTACTTC. This sequence encodes CASRQTSASYEQYF.

This sequence joins TRBV4-3 and TRBJ2-7; TRBD1 agrees at 8 bases. V shed 4 bases and J 0 bases; nucleotides not matched to a gene: 2. This CDR3 contains 14 residues. Germline V lookup: CDR1 LGHNA, CDR2 YSLEER. This CDR3 reads CASSLTGGSYEQYF. The CDR3 coding sequence is TGCGCCAGCAGCCTAACAGGGGGCTCCTACGAGCAGTACTTC.

The rearrangement links TRBV12-5 to TRBJ2-3; TRBD1 matches at 7 bases. V lost 3 bases to trimming and J lost 4 bases; unmatched junction nucleotides: 7. Per germline, CDR1 LGHNT and CDR2 FRNRAP. The CDR3 loop spans 15 amino acids. In DNA, the CDR3 is TGTGCTAGTGGTTTAGTGGTAGGGGGCCCAGATACGCAGTATTTT. Translated: CASGLVVGGPDTQYF.

The chain is built from TRBV6-5 and TRBJ2-1; TRBD2 aligns across 7 bases. After removal of 6 bases from V and 7 bases from J, the junction contained 6 bases not matched to a gene. This CDR3 has 13 residues. CDR1 and CDR2 (germline): MNHEY, SVGAGI. CDR3 coding DNA: TGTGCCAGCAGCATGGGGGGAGGGAATGAGCAGTTCTTC. Amino acid sequence: CASSMGGGNEQFF.

The chain combines TRBV6-5 with TRBJ2-7; 10 bases agree with TRBD2. The CDR3 loop spans 15 amino acids. Germline CDR1 MNHEY, CDR2 SVGAGI. With 0 bases clipped from V and 3 bases from J, the junction kept 2 bases outside the gene matches. The CDR3 region is CASSYSPSGSYEQYF. The CDR3 nucleotides are TGTGCCAGCAGTTACTCTCCTAGCGGGAGCTACGAGCAGTACTTC.

The CDR3 here is CAEAQGVTEAFF. The CDR3 nucleotides read TGTGCCGAAGCTCAGGGTGTGACTGAAGCTTTCTTT. This chain uses TRBV2 with TRBJ1-1; TRBD1 is a possible D gene (5 bases). From germline, CDR1 is SNHLY and CDR2 FYNNEI. The germline V and J ends were trimmed by 11 bases and 5 bases, with 15 bases remaining between them. This CDR3 region has 12 residues.

The J gene is TRBJ2-3, the V gene TRBV27, with 14 bases lining up with TRBD2. V lost 8 bases to trimming and J lost 5 bases; unmatched junction nucleotides: 6. The CDR3 is made up of 15 amino acids. Germline V lookup: CDR1 MNHEY, CDR2 SMNVEV (reference sequence). The CDR3 protein is CASGRLAGGKDTQYF. CDR3 bases: TGTGCCAGCGGTAGACTAGCGGGAGGGAAAGATACGCAGTATTTT.

The chain uses TRBV6-5 and TRBJ1-1; D remains unclear. This CDR3 is built from 14 residues. Germline V gives CDR1 MNHEY, CDR2 SVGAGI. V was shortened by 2 bases and J by 5 bases, with 12 bases between the two germline ends. This CDR3 reads CASSYGEFGTEAFF. For the CDR3, the DNA is TGTGCCAGCAGTTACGGAGAATTCGGGACTGAAGCTTTCTTT.

CDR3 in amino acids: CASSENRGFEQYF. CDR3 coding DNA: TGTGCCAGCAGTGAAAACAGGGGTTTTGAGCAGTACTTC. V and J are TRBV6-1 and TRBJ2-7; 7 bases match TRBD1. J lost 7 bases, V lost 2 bases, and 5 bases had no gene match. Per the germline V gene, CDR1 is MNHNS and CDR2 is SASEGT. This CDR3 is 13 amino acids long.

The rearrangement joins TRBV5-6 to TRBJ1-2; D not resolved. Germline-derived CDR1 and CDR2 are SGHDT and YYEEEE. The CDR3 sequence is 13 residues long. V was shortened by 0 bases and J by 5 bases, with 8 bases between the two germline ends. The CDR3: CASSLDVEYGYTF. Written as DNA, the CDR3 is TGTGCCAGCAGCTTGGACGTAGAGTATGGCTACACCTTC.

This chain links TRBV10-3 with TRBJ2-5; maybe TRBD1 (6 bases). The CDR3 covers 13 residues. Between the trimmed V and J ends, which lost 4 bases and 4 bases, there was a span of 10 bases. Germline lookup yields CDR1 ENHRY and CDR2 SYGVKD. The CDR3 DNA is TGTGCCATCAGTGCACAGGGACCAGAGACCCAGTACTTC. It codes for CAISAQGPETQYF.